This is a list of T cell receptor beta chains from one sample in a study of shared clonotypes between healthy human individuals. This table comes from immunoSEQ multiplex PCR, and its TCRdb copy is limited to in-frame clones, with some not included. The data contain millions of clones, approximately 90% of them singletons. Sequencing was performed on naive CD4+ T cells sorted from blood. These receptors were collected from a man aged 18 to 30 in good health. CDR3s include the opening cysteine and the closing phenylalanine or tryptophan. Each record gives: D gene, V gene, clone size, J gene, CDR3 DNA, CDR3 protein. A D gene is named only where the DNA matches it firmly. The listing skips clone size in some rows; elsewhere it reads once, few, many or a size class.

d_call: NA
v_call: TRBV19
clone_size: NA
j_call: TRBJ1-5
cdr3_nt: TGTGCCAGTAGTATATCGGGGAGCAATCAGCCCCAGCATTTT
cdr3_aa: CASSISGSNQPQHF

d_call: NA
v_call: TRBV6-1
clone_size: NA
j_call: TRBJ2-6
cdr3_nt: TGTGCCAGCAGTGCCCAAAATCGCCTTACTGGGGCCAACGTCCTGACTTTC
cdr3_aa: CASSAQNRLTGANVLTF

d_call: NA
v_call: TRBV6-1
clone_size: once
j_call: TRBJ2-7
cdr3_nt: TGTGCCAGCAGTGAAGCGTTAAAGTACTTC
cdr3_aa: CASSEALKYF

d_call: TRBD2
v_call: TRBV6-1
clone_size: NA
j_call: TRBJ2-4
cdr3_nt: TGTGCCAGCAGTGACCCCGGGACTAGGAAAAACATTCAGTACTTC
cdr3_aa: CASSDPGTRKNIQYF

d_call: TRBD2
v_call: TRBV5-1
clone_size: NA
j_call: TRBJ2-5
cdr3_nt: TGCGCCAGCAGCTTGGGAGGCGGGGGGAGACAAGAGACCCAGTACTTC
cdr3_aa: CASSLGGGGRQETQYF

d_call: NA
v_call: TRBV30
clone_size: NA
j_call: TRBJ1-6
cdr3_nt: TGTGCCTGGACGCGCCTAACCCGGAACAATTCACCCCTCCACTTT
cdr3_aa: CAWTRLTRNNSPLHF

d_call: NA
v_call: TRBV19
clone_size: NA
j_call: TRBJ2-7
cdr3_nt: TGTGCCAGTCAACGGGGCAGCTACGAGCAGTACTTC
cdr3_aa: CASQRGSYEQYF

d_call: NA
v_call: TRBV7-9
clone_size: NA
j_call: TRBJ1-5
cdr3_nt: TGTGCCAGCAGCTTAGGCGCGAATCAGCCCCAGCATTTT
cdr3_aa: CASSLGANQPQHF

d_call: TRBD1
v_call: TRBV6-6
clone_size: once
j_call: TRBJ1-2
cdr3_nt: TGTGCCAGCAGTCCATTGACAGGGACCGGGGGCTACACCTTC
cdr3_aa: CASSPLTGTGGYTF

d_call: TRBD1
v_call: TRBV25-1
clone_size: NA
j_call: TRBJ1-4
cdr3_nt: TGTGCCAGCAGTGACCGGGACAGGGGGAGATCTAATGAAAAACTGTTTTTT
cdr3_aa: CASSDRDRGRSNEKLFF

d_call: TRBD1
v_call: TRBV5-4
clone_size: NA
j_call: TRBJ2-1
cdr3_nt: TGTGCCAGCAGTCTTGACAGGGGGAAGCAGTTCTTC
cdr3_aa: CASSLDRGKQFF

d_call: NA
v_call: TRBV10-3
clone_size: NA
j_call: TRBJ1-4
cdr3_nt: TGTGCCATCAGTGAGTCGTCTACGGGACTTAATGAAAAACTGTTTTTT
cdr3_aa: CAISESSTGLNEKLFF

d_call: TRBD1
v_call: TRBV5-1
clone_size: NA
j_call: TRBJ1-2
cdr3_nt: TGCGCCAGCAGCGGAGGACAGGGAATTCAAAACTATGGCTACACCTTC
cdr3_aa: CASSGGQGIQNYGYTF

d_call: NA
v_call: TRBV7-2
clone_size: NA
j_call: TRBJ2-7
cdr3_nt: TGTGCCAGCAGCCCGCACTACTACGAGCAGTACTTC
cdr3_aa: CASSPHYYEQYF

d_call: NA
v_call: TRBV7-7
clone_size: NA
j_call: TRBJ2-7
cdr3_nt: TGTGCTAGCAGCTTAGGACTGGTACCCTACTACGAGCAGTACTTC
cdr3_aa: CASSLGLVPYYEQYF

d_call: TRBD1
v_call: TRBV27
clone_size: once
j_call: TRBJ1-1
cdr3_nt: TGTGCCAGCAGTCGCCCCCGGGACAGGGGGCAGGTCACTGAAGCTTTCTTT
cdr3_aa: CASSRPRDRGQVTEAFF

d_call: TRBD2
v_call: TRBV6-5
clone_size: NA
j_call: TRBJ2-1
cdr3_nt: TGTGCCAGCGCGGACGGTGCGGGAGTTAACAATGAGCAGTTCTTC
cdr3_aa: CASADGAGVNNEQFF

d_call: NA
v_call: TRBV7-8
clone_size: NA
j_call: TRBJ1-6
cdr3_nt: TGTGCCAGCAGCGAAGTTCAGGGTCCCCATTCACCCCTCCACTTT
cdr3_aa: CASSEVQGPHSPLHF

d_call: NA
v_call: TRBV7-9
clone_size: NA
j_call: TRBJ2-5
cdr3_nt: TGTGCCAGCAGCTTAGGGGCGGGTCAAGAGACCCAGTACTTC
cdr3_aa: CASSLGAGQETQYF

d_call: NA
v_call: TRBV5-1
clone_size: once
j_call: TRBJ2-6
cdr3_nt: TGCGCCAGCAGCGCACAAGGTGGGGCCAACGTCCTGACTTTC
cdr3_aa: CASSAQGGANVLTF

d_call: NA
v_call: TRBV4-2
clone_size: NA
j_call: TRBJ1-5
cdr3_nt: TGTGCCAGCAGCCAAGGGGACCTTAGCAATCAGCCCCAGCATTTT
cdr3_aa: CASSQGDLSNQPQHF

d_call: NA
v_call: TRBV18
clone_size: NA
j_call: TRBJ1-2
cdr3_nt: TGTGCCAGCTCATCGAATGGAGGGGCGCTGGGCTACACCTTC
cdr3_aa: CASSSNGGALGYTF

d_call: NA
v_call: TRBV7-2
clone_size: NA
j_call: TRBJ1-2
cdr3_nt: TGTGCCAGCAGCCAAAACGAGGCAGACCTGACGGGCTACACCTTC
cdr3_aa: CASSQNEADLTGYTF

d_call: NA
v_call: TRBV19
clone_size: NA
j_call: TRBJ2-7
cdr3_nt: TGTGCCAGTAGTCGAGGGGAGAAGACCTACGAGCAGTACTTC
cdr3_aa: CASSRGEKTYEQYF

d_call: TRBD1
v_call: TRBV10-3
clone_size: once
j_call: TRBJ2-7
cdr3_nt: TGTGCCATCAGTGAAAGACAGGGCCCTACAGAGCAGTACTTC
cdr3_aa: CAISERQGPTEQYF

d_call: NA
v_call: TRBV10-3
clone_size: NA
j_call: TRBJ2-2
cdr3_nt: TGTGCCATCAGTGAGTCGGGGGGAGGAACCGGGGAGCTGTTTTTT
cdr3_aa: CAISESGGGTGELFF

d_call: NA
v_call: TRBV4-1
clone_size: NA
j_call: TRBJ2-7
cdr3_nt: TGCGCCAGCAGCCAAACGTTTGGACCTTACTACGAGCAGTACTTC
cdr3_aa: CASSQTFGPYYEQYF

d_call: NA
v_call: TRBV5-6
clone_size: NA
j_call: TRBJ2-3
cdr3_nt: TGTGCCAGCAGCCCCAGTGCTGAGTACACAGATACGCAGTATTTT
cdr3_aa: CASSPSAEYTDTQYF

d_call: NA
v_call: TRBV19
clone_size: NA
j_call: TRBJ1-3
cdr3_nt: TGTGCCAGTAGTATAATCCCGGGCTCTGGAAACACCATATATTTT
cdr3_aa: CASSIIPGSGNTIYF

d_call: TRBD2
v_call: TRBV30
clone_size: once
j_call: TRBJ2-7
cdr3_nt: TGTGCCTGGAGTGTACGCGGGAGCGGGGTCGAGCAGTACTTC
cdr3_aa: CAWSVRGSGVEQYF

d_call: TRBD2
v_call: TRBV5-5
clone_size: NA
j_call: TRBJ2-7
cdr3_nt: TGTGCCAGCAGCTTGCCTAGCGGGAGGGGAACCTACGAGCAGTACTTC
cdr3_aa: CASSLPSGRGTYEQYF

d_call: TRBD2
v_call: TRBV10-3
clone_size: NA
j_call: TRBJ2-5
cdr3_nt: TGTGCCACCTCGACTAGCGGGGGAGAGACCCAGTACTTC
cdr3_aa: CATSTSGGETQYF

d_call: TRBD1
v_call: TRBV7-2
clone_size: NA
j_call: TRBJ1-1
cdr3_nt: TGTGCCAGCAGCTCCCGGGACAGGAACACTGAAGCTTTCTTT
cdr3_aa: CASSSRDRNTEAFF

d_call: NA
v_call: TRBV7-9
clone_size: few
j_call: TRBJ1-2
cdr3_nt: TGTGCCAGCAGCTTAGTTTCCGGGTATGGCTACACCTTC
cdr3_aa: CASSLVSGYGYTF

d_call: TRBD1
v_call: TRBV4-1
clone_size: NA
j_call: TRBJ2-7
cdr3_nt: TGCGCCAGCAGCCAACGTGGGACAGGCTTCGAGCAGTACTTC
cdr3_aa: CASSQRGTGFEQYF

d_call: NA
v_call: TRBV2
clone_size: NA
j_call: TRBJ2-7
cdr3_nt: TGTGCCAGCAGTGAGACGGACTTCTGGAACGAGCAGTACTTC
cdr3_aa: CASSETDFWNEQYF

d_call: NA
v_call: TRBV5-8
clone_size: NA
j_call: TRBJ2-7
cdr3_nt: TGTGCCGGACCTGGGGGGGGCTCATTCTCCTACGAGCAGTACTTC
cdr3_aa: CAGPGGGSFSYEQYF

d_call: NA
v_call: TRBV5-6
clone_size: NA
j_call: TRBJ2-1
cdr3_nt: TGTGCCAGCAGCTTGGGAGGCTTGCAGTTCTTC
cdr3_aa: CASSLGGLQFF

d_call: TRBD2
v_call: TRBV2
clone_size: NA
j_call: TRBJ2-2
cdr3_nt: TGTGCCAGGGGGACTAGCGGGACCGGGGAGCTGTTTTTT
cdr3_aa: CARGTSGTGELFF

d_call: TRBD1
v_call: TRBV5-1
clone_size: NA
j_call: TRBJ2-1
cdr3_nt: TGCGCCAGCAGCCCACAGGGGGACGCCTACAATGAGCAGTTCTTC
cdr3_aa: CASSPQGDAYNEQFF

d_call: NA
v_call: TRBV7-9
clone_size: NA
j_call: TRBJ2-3
cdr3_nt: TGTGCCAGCAGCTCAACCCTAAGCACAGATACGCAGTATTTT
cdr3_aa: CASSSTLSTDTQYF

d_call: TRBD2
v_call: TRBV5-4
clone_size: NA
j_call: TRBJ2-3
cdr3_nt: TGTGCCAGCAGCTTGTCCCTAGCGGGGACAGATACGCAGTATTTT
cdr3_aa: CASSLSLAGTDTQYF

d_call: TRBD1
v_call: TRBV19
clone_size: NA
j_call: TRBJ2-1
cdr3_nt: TGTGCCAGTTCTGGAGGGGGGACAGGTAGGAATGAGCAGTTCTTC
cdr3_aa: CASSGGGTGRNEQFF

d_call: NA
v_call: TRBV28
clone_size: NA
j_call: TRBJ1-4
cdr3_nt: TGTGCCAGCCGGGTAGCCAAGGAAAAACTGTTTTTT
cdr3_aa: CASRVAKEKLFF

d_call: TRBD2
v_call: TRBV5-6
clone_size: NA
j_call: TRBJ2-3
cdr3_nt: TGTGCCAGCAGATCAGCCCCTAGCGGGGTCACAGATACGCAGTATTTT
cdr3_aa: CASRSAPSGVTDTQYF

d_call: TRBD2
v_call: TRBV7-2
clone_size: NA
j_call: TRBJ2-2
cdr3_nt: TGTGCCAGCAGCTTAGTAGCGGGGGCCGGGGAGCTGTTTTTT
cdr3_aa: CASSLVAGAGELFF

d_call: NA
v_call: TRBV2
clone_size: NA
j_call: TRBJ2-4
cdr3_nt: TGTGCCAGCAGTGAAGGCCCAATGGCTAATGCCAAAAACATTCAGTACTTC
cdr3_aa: CASSEGPMANAKNIQYF

d_call: TRBD2
v_call: TRBV6-6
clone_size: NA
j_call: TRBJ2-7
cdr3_nt: TGTGCCAGCAGTTATGTTCAGCGGGGGACCTACGAGCAGTACTTC
cdr3_aa: CASSYVQRGTYEQYF